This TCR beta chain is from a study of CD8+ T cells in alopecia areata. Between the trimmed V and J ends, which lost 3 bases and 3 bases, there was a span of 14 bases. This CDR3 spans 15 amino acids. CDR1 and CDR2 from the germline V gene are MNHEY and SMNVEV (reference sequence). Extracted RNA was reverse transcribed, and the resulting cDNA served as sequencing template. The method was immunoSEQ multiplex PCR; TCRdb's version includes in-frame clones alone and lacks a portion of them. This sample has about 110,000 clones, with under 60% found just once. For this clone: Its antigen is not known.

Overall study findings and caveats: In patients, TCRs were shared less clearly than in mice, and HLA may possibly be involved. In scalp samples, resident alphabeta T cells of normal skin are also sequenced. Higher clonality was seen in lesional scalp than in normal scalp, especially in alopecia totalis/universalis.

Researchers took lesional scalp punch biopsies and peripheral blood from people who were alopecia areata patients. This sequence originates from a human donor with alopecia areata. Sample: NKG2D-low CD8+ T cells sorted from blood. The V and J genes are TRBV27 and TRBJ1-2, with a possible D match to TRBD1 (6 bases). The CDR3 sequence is CASSLKGHGYYGYTF. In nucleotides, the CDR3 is TGTGCCAGCAGTTTGAAGGGACACGGCTACTATGGCTACACCTTC.